This TCR beta chain was identified in a study of blood T cells in healthy people across ages. Points from the study as a whole: PBMCs that were unsorted prevented a conclusive naive versus antigen-experienced comparison.

There were at least 5.5 micrograms of total RNA extracted from every sample. To note about this clonotype: The target antigen is unknown.

Sample-barcoded 5' priming and a J-beta primer mix drove a second PCR of roughly 6 to 12 cycles. TCRdb reprocessed the 5' RACE reads with MiXCR, giving one entry per CDR3 protein. The sample lists 1.2 million to 1.5 million distinct CDR3 sequences, about 40% seen once, with less than 8% in the top ten. Germline CDR1 is LGHDT and CDR2 is YNNKEL (reference sequence). The ends were cut back, 3 bases at V and 11 bases at J, with 31 bases in the middle. The CDR3 extends over 18 amino acids. The receptor comes from a woman younger than 30 in good health. The V and J genes are TRBV3-1 and TRBJ2-5, with D tentatively TRBD2 (6 bases). Sequenced: blood. The CDR3 region is CASSHIGELASVYNEQYF. The CDR3 nucleotides are TGTGCCAGCAGCCACATAGGCGAGCTGGCTAGCGTTTACAATGAGCAGTACTTC.